The T cell receptor (beta chain) described here comes from a study of blood T cell repertoires in COVID-19. For the study at large: COVID-19 samples, acute and convalescent, were from the United States, Italy and Spain.

Original handling: The assay estimated nucleated cells by amplifying reference gene primers. Method: immunoSEQ multiplex PCR; TCRdb's copy keeps in-frame clones and lacks some. V, J and clone size derive from that table, while D and trimming were established from the DNA sequence. The table records about 260,000 clones, around 84% of them present only once. Germline V gene lookup returns CDR1 SGHRS and CDR2 YFSETQ. Deletions cut 2 bases from V and 2 bases from J, with 17 bases between. This CDR3 spans 16 amino acids. The clonotype was recovered from a man aged 55-75 years with acute or convalescent COVID-19. Sequenced material: peripheral blood. This rearrangement joins TRBV5-1 to TRBJ2-7; D might be TRBD1 (6 bases). CDR3 amino acids: CASSFLPRDIAYEQYF. Here the CDR3 DNA reads TGCGCCAGCAGCTTCCTACCCCGGGACATCGCCTACGAGCAGTACTTC. The variable domain in full, completed from reference TRBV5-1 and TRBJ2-7, reads KAGVTQTPRYLIKTRGQQVTLSCSPISGHRSVSWYQQTPGQGLQFLFEYFSETQRNKGNFPGRFSGRQFSNSRSEMNVSTLELGDSALYLCASSFLPRDIAYEQYFGPGTRLTVT.